One and the same sample provided the 27 T cell receptor beta chains below, sequenced in a study of technical replicates of blood from several donors. The assay was immunoSEQ multiplex PCR, and TCRdb's table has in-frame clones only and misses some. The sample shows around 50,000 clones, about 93% of them seen only once. The sample consisted of PBMCs. The receptor source for this set is a human donor in good health. Some clones in this sample may be carry-over from other donors' samples.

The gene calls are TRBV28 and TRBJ1-5; 8 bases are a match to TRBD1. In germline, CDR1 is MDHEN, CDR2 SYDVKM. The CDR3 has 15 residues. The ends lost 4 bases at V and 2 bases at J; junction bases unmatched: 4. The DNA of the CDR3 is TGTGCCAGCAGTTCATCACAGGGGGGCAATCAGCCCCAGCATTTT. Its translation: CASSSSQGGNQPQHF.

This chain links TRBV7-2 with TRBJ2-6; tentatively, D is TRBD1 (6 bases). CDR1 is SGHTA, CDR2 FQGNSA, per germline. The CDR3 length is 18 residues. The V end was cut by 4 bases, the J end by 4 bases, with 20 bases between. The CDR3 is CASSSLIRGQTGANVLTF. For the CDR3, the DNA is TGTGCCAGCAGCTCGCTTATCAGGGGTCAGACCGGGGCCAACGTCCTGACTTTC.

This rearrangement joins TRBV5-6 to TRBJ2-7; D perhaps matches TRBD1 (6 bases). Trimming removed 4 bases at V and 7 bases at J, with 18 bases between. The CDR3 totals 14 residues. Germline V gene sequence: CDR1 SGHDT, CDR2 YYEEEE. The CDR3 is CASSREQGLGEQYF. CDR3 sequence (DNA): TGTGCCAGCAGCCGCGAACAGGGTCTGGGGGAGCAGTACTTC.

The chain recombines TRBV5-1 with TRBJ2-1, with D tentatively TRBD1 (8 bases). CDR1 and CDR2 from the germline V gene are SGHRS and YFSETQ. Between the trimmed V and J ends, which lost 1 base and 1 base, there was a span of 12 bases. The CDR3 is made up of 16 amino acids. The CDR3 region has the DNA TGCGCCAGCAGCTTGCAACAGGGGGGGTCCTACAATGAGCAGTTCTTC. Protein: CASSLQQGGSYNEQFF.

V gene TRBV6-4 combines with J gene TRBJ2-3, with D possibly TRBD2 on 6 matching bases. The CDR3 totals 14 residues. V was shortened by 0 bases and J by 5 bases, with 9 bases between the two germline ends. Germline-derived CDR1 and CDR2 are MRHNA and SNTAGT. The CDR3 DNA sequence: TGTGCCAGCAGTGACTCACAGGAGGGAGATACGCAGTATTTT. Translation: CASSDSQEGDTQYF.

The rearrangement uses TRBV6-6 and TRBJ1-2, with D maybe TRBD1 (5 bases). This CDR3 has 16 residues. Germline CDR1 MNHNY, CDR2 SVGAGI (reference sequence). Between the trimmed V and J ends, which lost 5 bases and 0 bases, there was a span of 16 bases. The CDR3 sequence: CASSPPRGSPNYGYTF. The CDR3 DNA sequence: TGTGCCAGCAGTCCCCCGCGGGGCAGCCCTAACTATGGCTACACCTTC.

V gene TRBV5-6 combines with J gene TRBJ2-7; D may be TRBD1 (5 bases). The CDR3 totals 14 residues. Germline assignment: CDR1 SGHDT and CDR2 YYEEEE. V lost 2 bases, J lost 0 bases, and 9 bases lay in between. CDR3 residues: CASSFRQSSYEQYF. CDR3 bases: TGTGCCAGCAGCTTCCGACAGAGCTCCTACGAGCAGTACTTC.

V gene TRBV19 combines with J gene TRBJ2-7; TRBD1 aligns across 8 bases. This CDR3 comprises 14 residues. Germline-derived CDR1 and CDR2 are LNHDA and SQIVND (reference sequence). V lost 6 bases and J lost 3; bases outside the gene matches: 7. The CDR3 reads CASRTTGAGYEQYF. In DNA form, the CDR3 reads TGTGCCAGTAGGACGACAGGGGCGGGCTACGAGCAGTACTTC.

The chain uses TRBV6-5 and TRBJ1-1; possibly TRBD1 for D (6 bases). Germline V gene sequence: CDR1 MNHEY, CDR2 SVGAGI. Trimming removed 7 bases from V and 4 bases from J, with 13 bases in between. The CDR3 runs 13 residues. CDR3 protein: CASKKGGGTEAFF. The CDR3 region has the DNA TGTGCCAGCAAAAAGGGAGGGGGCACTGAAGCTTTCTTT.

The CDR3 sequence is CASSDGRGGSNQPQHF. The DNA of the CDR3 is TGTGCCAGCAGTGACGGACGTGGGGGGTCCAATCAGCCCCAGCATTTT. The chain is built from TRBV2 and TRBJ1-5, with a weak D call TRBD1 (5 bases). The length of the CDR3 is 16 residues. V was cut by 3 bases and J by 3 bases, with 15 bases left in between. From germline, CDR1 is SNHLY and CDR2 FYNNEI.

The V call is TRBV5-5, the J call TRBJ1-4, with a weak D call TRBD1 (6 bases). With 3 bases removed from V and 6 bases from J, the gap between germline ends came to 18 bases. This CDR3 spans 16 amino acids. Germline V gene sequence: CDR1 SGHKS, CDR2 YYEKEE (reference sequence). The CDR3 DNA sequence: TGTGCCAGCAGCTGGTCTCACAGGGCCAGGCATGAAAAACTGTTTTTT. It encodes CASSWSHRARHEKLFF.

The V gene is TRBV21-1, the J gene TRBJ2-5; the table gives TRBD2 as D, unverified against the DNA. TRBV21-1 has pseudogene status. The CDR3 is made up of 17 amino acids. CDR3: CASSKASGRTHLGTQYF. The CDR3 DNA reads as TGTGCCAGCAGCAAAGCTAGCGGGAGGACGCATCTGGGGACCCAGTACTTC.

This chain joins TRBV7-2 and TRBJ1-2; maybe TRBD1 (5 bases). Germline-derived CDR1 and CDR2 are SGHTA and FQGNSA. The CDR3 spans 14 residues. The V end lost 5 bases, the J end lost 4 bases, and 14 bases lay between the germline ends. This CDR3 is CASSLRDRAYGYTF. The DNA for the CDR3 is TGTGCCAGCAGCCTTAGAGACAGAGCCTATGGCTACACCTTC.

The chain recombines TRBV7-2 with TRBJ1-2, with 9 bases fitting TRBD1. The CDR3 runs to 15 residues. Trimming removed 1 base from V and 7 bases from J; junction bases left unmatched: 7. Germline-derived CDR1 and CDR2 are SGHTA and FQGNSA. The CDR3 reads CASSLESGQGGGYTF. Here the CDR3 DNA reads TGTGCCAGCAGCTTAGAGTCGGGACAGGGAGGTGGCTACACCTTC.

The chain has TRBV30 and TRBJ1-1, with a tentative D call TRBD1 (5 bases). Germline CDR1 is GTSNPN and CDR2 is SVGIG (reference sequence). V shed 3 bases and J shed 3 bases, with 11 bases lying between them. CDR3 length equals 13 residues. CDR3 sequence (DNA): TGTGCCTGGAGATCGGGGGTTCACACTGAAGCTTTCTTT. It codes for CAWRSGVHTEAFF. The whole variable domain, filled in from reference TRBV30 and TRBJ1-1, reads SQTIHQWPATLVQPVGSPLSLECTVEGTSNPNLYWYRQAAGRGLQLLFYSVGIGQISSEVPQNLSASRPQDRQFILSSKKLLLSDSGFYLCAWRSGVHTEAFFGQGTRLTVV.

This chain uses TRBV5-8 with TRBJ2-3; tentative D call: TRBD2 (6 bases). The V end lost 4 bases, the J end lost 6 bases, and 21 bases lay between the germline ends. This CDR3 comprises 16 residues. CDR1 and CDR2 (germline): SGHTS, YDEGEE. In nucleotides, the CDR3 is TGTGCCAGCAGCCCAGTAGCGGCTCCCCGCAGGGATACGCAGTATTTT. As protein: CASSPVAAPRRDTQYF.

CDR3 in amino acids: CASRPIGGLMFIQYF. CDR3 sequence (DNA): TGTGCCAGCAGGCCCATCGGGGGTTTGATGTTCATTCAGTACTTC. The J gene is TRBJ2-4, the V gene TRBV27; D might be TRBD2 (6 bases). Trimming pared 6 bases from V and 9 bases from J, leaving 21 bases between. The germline CDR1 and CDR2 sequences are MNHEY and SMNVEV (reference sequence). The CDR3 contains 15 residues.

The chain employs TRBV7-9 and TRBJ2-3, with TRBD2 as a possible D gene (5 bases). Between the trimmed V and J ends, which lost 3 bases and 5 bases, there was a span of 12 bases. Per the germline V gene, CDR1 is SEHNR and CDR2 is FQNEAQ (reference sequence). The CDR3 has 14 residues. The CDR3 bases are TGTGCCAGCAGCTTTGAGGGCGGCCTAGATACGCAGTATTTT. It translates to CASSFEGGLDTQYF.

The chain couples TRBV7-9 to TRBJ2-1; D is undetermined. V lost 1 base to trimming and J lost 8 bases, with 9 bases between them. Germline CDR1 and CDR2: SEHNR and FQNEAQ (reference sequence). CDR3 length: 13 residues. CDR3 sequence: CASSLEPSDEQFF. Written as DNA, the CDR3 is TGTGCCAGCAGCTTAGAGCCGAGCGATGAGCAGTTCTTC.

This sequence joins TRBV29-1 and TRBJ1-2; possibly TRBD1 for D (6 bases). This CDR3 spans 11 amino acids. The V gene lost 5 bases and the J gene lost 8 bases, with 12 bases spanning the gap. Germline V CDR1 and CDR2: SQVTM, ANQGSEA. CDR3 sequence (DNA): TGCAGCGTTTCGGACAGAGGGGGCTACACCTTC. It is translated as CSVSDRGGYTF. Based on the CDR3 plus reference TRBV29-1 and TRBJ1-2, the full variable domain is SAVISQKPSRDICQRGTSLTIQCQVDSQVTMMFWYRQQPGQSLTLIATANQGSEATYESGFVIDKFPISRPNLTFSTLTVSNMSPEDSSIYLCSVSDRGGYTFGSGTRLTVV.

This rearrangement joins TRBV14 to TRBJ2-7, with D maybe TRBD2 (5 bases). This CDR3 region has 17 residues. Germline V gives CDR1 SGHDN, CDR2 FVKESK. V dropped 0 bases and J dropped 2 bases, with 17 bases sitting between them. The DNA for the CDR3 is TGTGCCAGCAGCCAAGATACCCCCGGGCGGGCCACCTACGAGCAGTACTTC. This translates into CASSQDTPGRATYEQYF.

The chain carries TRBV27 and TRBJ1-1; D might be TRBD1 (6 bases). This CDR3 is 14 amino acids long. The germline V gene encodes CDR1 MNHEY and CDR2 SMNVEV (reference sequence). The V gene lost 3 bases and the J gene lost 4 bases, with 12 bases spanning the gap. CDR3 sequence (DNA): TGTGCCAGCAGTTTTTGGGGGCAGGGCACTGAAGCTTTCTTT. Translated, it gives CASSFWGQGTEAFF.

This clone was detected once. The V and J genes are TRBV10-3 and TRBJ2-7; 9 bases match TRBD1. CDR3 length: 15 residues. The V and J ends lost 2 bases and 2 bases, in that order; junction bases with no gene match: 4. Per the germline V gene, CDR1 is ENHRY and CDR2 is SYGVKD. CDR3 DNA: TGTGCCATCAGTGAGCCGGACAGGGGCCCCTACGAGCAGTACTTC. Protein sequence: CAISEPDRGPYEQYF.

The CDR3 sequence: CASSPITGANGYTF. The DNA for the CDR3 is TGCGCCAGCAGCCCAATTACAGGGGCGAATGGCTACACCTTC. The chain couples TRBV5-1 to TRBJ1-2, with TRBD1 matching over 7 bases. The V gene's germline CDR1 is SGHRS and CDR2 YFSETQ. The V and J ends lost 4 bases and 6 bases, in that order; junction bases with no gene match: 9. The CDR3 totals 14 residues.

This sequence joins TRBV11-2 and TRBJ2-7, with D perhaps TRBD2 (6 bases). CDR3 length: 17 residues. Trimming pared 6 bases from V and 3 bases from J, leaving 24 bases between. Germline CDR1 is SGHAT and CDR2 is FQNNGV. The CDR3 nucleotides are TGTGCCAGCAGTCTCCTGAATCCGGGGCTGCGGGGCTACGAGCAGTACTTC. Protein: CASSLLNPGLRGYEQYF. Full variable domain (rest looked up from reference TRBV11-2 and TRBJ2-7): EAGVAQSPRYKIIEKRQSVAFWCNPISGHATLYWYQQILGQGPKLLIQFQNNGVVDDSQLPKDRFSAERLKGVDSTLKIQPAKLEDSAVYLCASSLLNPGLRGYEQYFGPGTRLTVT.

The DNA for the CDR3 is TGTGCCAGCAGCGCCCGGACAGGGGCTGTCGGGGAGCTGTTTTTT. Protein: CASSARTGAVGELFF. The chain joins TRBV13 to TRBJ2-2, with TRBD1 matching over 9 bases. CDR1 PRHDT and CDR2 FYEKMQ come from the germline V gene (reference sequence). The junction had 8 bases not matched to a gene; V was cut back by 5 bases and J by 7 bases. This CDR3 region has 15 residues.

V usage is TRBV2 and J usage is TRBJ1-5; perhaps TRBD1 as D (6 bases). Germline V gene sequence: CDR1 SNHLY, CDR2 FYNNEI. The ends were cut back, 6 bases at V and 5 bases at J, with 11 bases in the middle. The CDR3 extends over 13 amino acids. CDR3 loop: CASRVGGDQPQHF. The CDR3 nucleotides read TGTGCCAGCAGGGTTGGGGGCGATCAGCCCCAGCATTTT.